This T cell receptor beta chain was retrieved from a study of T cell changes during pregnancy in multiple sclerosis. TCRdb's copy holds only in-frame clones and misses some; the assay was immunoSEQ multiplex PCR. The table lists around 92,000 clones, 80% to 95% of them singletons. This clone was seen only a few times. J lost 5 bases, V lost 4 bases, and 7 bases had no gene match. The length of the CDR3 is 15 residues. Germline values: CDR1 SGDLS, CDR2 YYNGEE. This receptor was obtained from a female donor with multiple sclerosis, enrolled in a pregnancy study. The chain employs TRBV9 and TRBJ2-2; 8 nucleotides match TRBD1. The source was peripheral blood, collected after pregnancy. The CDR3 nucleotides are TGTGCCAGCAGCTCCCGGACAGGGATTACCGGGGAGCTGTTTTTT. This translates into CASSSRTGITGELFF.